Presented here are 12 T cell receptor beta chains from one specimen sequenced in a study of T cell responses to AZD1222 COVID-19 vaccine. Data came from immunoSEQ multiplex PCR; TCRdb stores just in-frame clones and leaves some out. The sample holds 80,000 to 100,000 clones, about 90% seen once. The specimen was peripheral blood, collected 28 days after the second AZD1222 dose. Receptors originate from an adult who received the AZD1222 COVID-19 vaccine.

The chain links TRBV7-9 to TRBJ1-1; D may be TRBD1 (6 bases). The CDR3 runs to 15 residues. Trimming removed 5 bases at V and 2 bases at J, with 15 bases between. Germline assignment: CDR1 SEHNR and CDR2 FQNEAQ (reference sequence). The CDR3 DNA follows: TGTGCCAGCAGCCCCTCCGGGGGGGCCAACACTGAAGCTTTCTTT. It encodes CASSPSGGANTEAFF.

The V and J genes are TRBV6-5 and TRBJ1-4; D is undetermined. The germline CDR1 and CDR2 sequences are MNHEY and SVGAGI. This CDR3 spans 16 amino acids. V shed 0 bases and J shed 2 bases, with 10 bases lying between them. CDR3 coding DNA: TGTGCCAGCAGTTACTCGAACGACGGGACTAATGAAAAACTGTTTTTT. It yields the protein CASSYSNDGTNEKLFF.

The chain uses TRBV5-1 and TRBJ1-3; D is uncertain. This CDR3 region has 14 residues. V was cut by 0 bases and J by 1 base, with 5 bases left in between. CDR1 and CDR2 from the germline V gene are SGHRS and YFSETQ. This CDR3 reads CASSLGTSGNTIYF. In nucleotides, the CDR3 is TGCGCCAGCAGCTTGGGTACTTCTGGAAACACCATATATTTT.

The chain has TRBV27 and TRBJ2-2, with TRBD2 as a possible D gene (6 bases). CDR1 is MNHEY and CDR2 is SMNVEV in the germline V gene (reference sequence). The CDR3 runs to 15 residues. The V end was cut by 6 bases, the J end by 1 base, with 12 bases between. The CDR3 nucleotides read TGTGCCAGCAGATGGGACTTCCGGAACACCGGGGAGCTGTTTTTT. Translating gives CASRWDFRNTGELFF.

This chain uses TRBV27 with TRBJ1-6; possibly TRBD1 for D (6 bases). The CDR3 runs to 14 residues. CDR1 MNHEY and CDR2 SMNVEV come from the germline V gene (reference sequence). Trimming cost V 6 bases and J 7 bases, with 13 bases left between them. CDR3 in amino acids: CASRDPGQNSPLHF. The CDR3, as DNA: TGTGCCAGCAGAGACCCGGGACAAAATTCACCCCTCCACTTT.

The rearrangement links TRBV27 to TRBJ2-1; D call uncertain. V lost 8 bases and J 7 bases, leaving 9 bases between the germline ends. CDR1 and CDR2 from the germline V gene are MNHEY and SMNVEV (reference sequence). The CDR3 totals 11 residues. Written as DNA, the CDR3 is TGTGCCAGCGCCTTCGCTAATGAGCAGTTCTTC. It translates to CASAFANEQFF.

The CDR3 reads CASKMFMDSPLHF. In DNA, the CDR3 is TGTGCCAGCAAAATGTTTATGGATTCACCCCTCCACTTT. This chain connects TRBV25-1 to TRBJ1-6; D remains unclear. V was trimmed by 7 bases and J by 8 bases, leaving 12 bases between them. This CDR3 comprises 13 residues. Germline CDR1 reads MGHDK; CDR2 reads SYGVNS. Looking up the rest from reference TRBV25-1 and TRBJ1-6 gives the full variable domain: EADIYQTPRYLVIGTGKKITLECSQTMGHDKMYWYQQDPGMELHLIHYSYGVNSTEKGDLSSESTVSRIRTEHFPLTLESARPSHTSQYLCASKMFMDSPLHFGNGTRLTVT.

The J gene is TRBJ1-1, the V gene TRBV5-1; TRBD1 aligns across 9 bases. The length of the CDR3 is 15 residues. CDR1 is SGHRS, CDR2 YFSETQ, per germline. The V gene end was trimmed by 0 bases and the J gene end by 3 bases; junction bases not matched to a gene: 3. The CDR3 loop is CASSLGGQGDTEAFF. The CDR3 nucleotides are TGCGCCAGCAGCTTGGGGGGACAGGGAGACACTGAAGCTTTCTTT.

V is TRBV15 and J is TRBJ2-1; TRBD2 agrees at 7 bases. From germline, CDR1 is LNHNV and CDR2 YYDKDF (reference sequence). The CDR3 extends over 16 amino acids. The V and J ends lost 1 base and 4 bases, in that order; junction bases with no gene match: 7. The CDR3 spells CATSRAGTSVYNEQFF. For the CDR3, the DNA is TGTGCCACCAGCAGAGCGGGTACTAGCGTATACAATGAGCAGTTCTTC.

The chain couples TRBV14 to TRBJ1-2; the D is unclear. Trimming took 2 bases from V and 1 from J, leaving 8 bases between them. Germline V gives CDR1 SGHDN, CDR2 FVKESK. The CDR3 is 14 amino acids. The CDR3 spells CASSQLSSNYGYTF. Here the CDR3 DNA reads TGTGCCAGCAGCCAATTGTCGAGTAACTATGGCTACACCTTC.

This chain links TRBV5-4 with TRBJ2-5; D unresolved. V was clipped by 0 bases and J by 2 bases, with 11 bases between them. The CDR3 sequence is 15 residues long. Germline V gene data show CDR1 as SGHNT and CDR2 as YYREEE (reference sequence). CDR3 protein: CASSLDSGPQETQYF. The CDR3 DNA is TGTGCCAGCAGCTTGGATTCCGGTCCACAAGAGACCCAGTACTTC.

The chain is built from TRBV4-1 and TRBJ2-1; perhaps D is TRBD1 or TRBD2 (5 bases each). Trimming shortened V by 0 bases and J by 7 bases, and 13 bases separated the two germline ends. This CDR3 contains 15 residues. Germline assignment: CDR1 MGHRA and CDR2 YSYEKL. The CDR3 DNA reads as TGCGCCAGCAGCCAAGACTGGGACCCGCGGAATGAGCAGTTCTTC. Translating it yields CASSQDWDPRNEQFF.